This T cell receptor (beta chain) came from a study of T-cell memory formation after mild COVID-19. From the 5' RACE reads, TCRdb called clonotypes with MiXCR, one entry per CDR3 protein. The sample carries about 340,000 distinct CDR3 sequences, around 20% recorded once. This clonotype was seen repeatedly, ten times or more. The sequence derives from an adult woman who had mild COVID-19 (a few samples of this study predate the infection). Cell type and time point are not known. Source material: PBMCs or a T cell subset sorted from them (not recorded which).

The CDR3, as DNA: TGTGCCAGCAGCCAAAGTGAGTCCCCCGACAGGGCTCCCGGGGAGCTGTTTTTT. Protein sequence: CASSQSESPDRAPGELFF. The J gene is TRBJ2-2, the V gene TRBV3-1; 7 bases fit TRBD1. Trimming took 2 bases from V and 6 from J; bases not matched to a gene: 15. The germline CDR1 and CDR2 sequences are LGHDT and YNNKEL (reference sequence). The CDR3 covers 18 residues.